This TCR beta chain was profiled in a study of T cell changes during pregnancy in multiple sclerosis. V shed 0 bases and J 6 bases; nucleotides not matched to a gene: 6. From germline, CDR1 is SGDLS and CDR2 YYNGEE. This CDR3 contains 15 residues. Sequenced by immunoSEQ multiplex PCR; TCRdb stores in-frame clones only, minus some. The sample contains roughly 80,000 clones, around nine tenths of which appear only once. This chain links TRBV9 with TRBJ1-5, with 7 bases that match TRBD1. Here the sequenced sample was peripheral blood, taken before pregnancy. The TCR originated in a female donor with multiple sclerosis, enrolled in a pregnancy study. CDR3 sequence (DNA): TGTGCCAGCAGCGTAGGGGCAGGGGGAGGTCAGCCCCAGCATTTT. Amino acids: CASSVGAGGGQPQHF.